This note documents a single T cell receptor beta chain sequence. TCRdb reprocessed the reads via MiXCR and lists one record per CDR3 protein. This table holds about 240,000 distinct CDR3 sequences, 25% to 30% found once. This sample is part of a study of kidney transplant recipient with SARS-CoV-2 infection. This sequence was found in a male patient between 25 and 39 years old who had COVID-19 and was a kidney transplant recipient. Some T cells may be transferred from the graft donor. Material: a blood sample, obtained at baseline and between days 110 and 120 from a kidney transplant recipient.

Here the CDR3 DNA reads TGTGCCAGCAGTTACTACGCCCCTGGACTAGCGGGAAGGGAGACCCAGTACTTC. Amino acid sequence: CASSYYAPGLAGRETQYF. The chain recombines TRBV6-5 with TRBJ2-5; 12 nucleotides align to TRBD2. The CDR3 extends over 18 amino acids. V trimming: 1 base; J trimming: 5 bases; junction bases outside the gene matches: 11. The germline V gene has CDR1 MNHEY and CDR2 SVGAGI.